The present T cell receptor (beta chain) was sequenced within a study of blood T cells in healthy people across ages. With 0 bases clipped from V and 4 bases from J, the junction kept 1 base outside the gene matches. Germline V lookup: CDR1 MDHEN, CDR2 SYDVKM. The CDR3 spans 16 residues. A second PCR of roughly 7 to 11 cycles used a sample-barcoded 5' primer and a J-beta primer mix. TCRdb independently ran MiXCR on the 5' RACE reads; one entry per CDR3 protein. The sample contains roughly 410,000 distinct CDR3 sequences, 52% of which appear only once. This clonotype was obtained from a man in his sixties in good health. The sample comprised blood. The V gene is TRBV28, the J gene TRBJ2-4; 12 nucleotides line up with TRBD2. The CDR3 loop is CASSLWTSGGKNIQYF. CDR3 sequence (DNA): TGTGCCAGCAGTTTATGGACTAGCGGGGGTAAAAACATTCAGTACTTC.